The 19 T cell receptor beta chains listed next were all sequenced from one sample in a study of CD8+CD57+ T cells in acquired aplastic anemia. Investigators profiled TCR beta VDJ and CDR3 from genomic DNA template. TCRdb redid the calling of the reads with MiXCR, one entry per CDR3 protein. There are 180,000 or so distinct CDR3 sequences in the sample; roughly 50% occur only once, and under 2% lies in the top ten. Whoever was chosen for sequencing had shown CD8+CD57+ cell expansion by flow cytometry. Sequencing input: sorted CD4+, CD8+, or CD8+CD57+ T cells (not recorded which) from PBMCs. All receptors derive from a human donor with aplastic anemia.

V usage is TRBV20-1 and J usage is TRBJ1-1, with D unresolved. The CDR3 runs 13 residues. The germline V gene has CDR1 DFQATT and CDR2 SNEGSKA (reference sequence). Trimming removed 0 bases from V and 1 base from J, with 6 bases in between. The chain's CDR3 is CSARDVGNTEAFF. The CDR3 nucleotides read TGCAGTGCTAGAGATGTCGGGAACACTGAAGCTTTCTTT.

V gene TRBV7-6 combines with J gene TRBJ2-5, with D maybe TRBD1 (6 bases). Trimming removed 5 bases at V and 5 bases at J, with 18 bases between. The CDR3 totals 15 residues. Germline values: CDR1 SGHVS, CDR2 FNYEAQ. The CDR3: CASSPTRGSWETQYF. The CDR3 DNA reads TGTGCCAGCAGCCCCACTAGGGGGAGTTGGGAGACCCAGTACTTC.

V is TRBV20-1 and J is TRBJ2-2; TRBD1 agrees at 9 bases. V was clipped by 3 bases and J by 2 bases; unmatched bases: 7. The CDR3 is 16 residues long. The germline CDR1 and CDR2 sequences are DFQATT and SNEGSKA (reference sequence). The CDR3: CSASAGQGGNTGELFF. CDR3 DNA: TGCAGTGCTAGTGCGGGACAGGGTGGAAACACCGGGGAGCTGTTTTTT.

Concerning this clonotype: A much larger clone lies a single base off, so this may be a read error. This chain connects TRBV3-1 to TRBJ2-5; tentative D call: TRBD2 (6 bases). Germline loops: CDR1 LGHDT, CDR2 YNNKEL (reference sequence). The CDR3 spans 15 residues. Here the CDR3 DNA reads TGTGCCAGCAGCCGTGGGGTAGCGGCACAAGAGACCCAGAACTTC. Translation gives CASSRGVAAQETQNF.

Remarks on this clonotype: A junction boundary mismatches the germline segment, possibly from a read error. This rearrangement joins TRBV5-4 to TRBJ2-7, with 9 bases fitting TRBD1. This CDR3 contains 14 residues. The germline V gene encodes CDR1 SGHNT and CDR2 YYREEE (reference sequence). This CDR3 reads CASGLGDRDHEQYF. The CDR3, as DNA: TGCGCCAGCGGCTTGGGGGACAGGGACCACGAGCAGTACTTC.

CDR3: CSASSGGAGGETQYF. The DNA of the CDR3 is TGCAGTGCTTCTAGCGGGGGGGCCGGAGGAGAGACCCAGTACTTC. V is TRBV20-1 and J is TRBJ2-5; TRBD2 aligns across 12 bases. This CDR3 has 15 amino acids. Germline CDR1 DFQATT, CDR2 SNEGSKA (reference sequence). With V trimmed by 5 bases and J by 4 bases, 8 bases remained unmatched.

V usage is TRBV29-1 and J usage is TRBJ2-7; the D is unclear. V lost 5 bases and J lost 5, with 10 bases in between. This CDR3 has 11 residues. Germline loops: CDR1 SQVTM, CDR2 ANQGSEA. The CDR3 protein is CSVNSSHEQYF. DNA of the CDR3: TGCAGCGTTAACAGCTCACACGAGCAGTACTTC.

This sequence joins TRBV15 and TRBJ1-1; the D is unclear. The CDR3 is made up of 12 amino acids. The ends were cut back, 1 base at V and 5 bases at J, with 5 bases in the middle. Germline assignment: CDR1 LNHNV and CDR2 YYDKDF (reference sequence). The CDR3, as DNA: TGTGCCACCAGCAGAGGGGAGACTGAAGCTTTCTTT. It translates to CATSRGETEAFF.

The rearrangement joins TRBV20-1 to TRBJ2-7, with TRBD1 matching over 11 bases. The CDR3 sequence is 14 residues long. The V gene end was trimmed by 5 bases and the J gene end by 6 bases; junction bases not matched to a gene: 9. Germline CDR1 reads DFQATT; CDR2 reads SNEGSKA (reference sequence). In nucleotides, the CDR3 is TGCAGTGCTGCTGGACCGGGACAGGGGGGCGAGCAGTACTTC. Protein: CSAAGPGQGGEQYF.

This rearrangement joins TRBV7-9 to TRBJ1-6; D is perhaps TRBD1 (5 bases). CDR1 and CDR2 (germline): SEHNR, FQNEAQ (reference sequence). The V gene lost 6 bases and the J gene lost 10 bases, with 10 bases spanning the gap. The CDR3 loop spans 12 amino acids. CDR3 coding DNA: TGTGCCAGCAGTTGGGGCGACTCACCCCTCCACTTT. Amino acids: CASSWGDSPLHF.

This sequence joins TRBV7-9 and TRBJ1-1; D is uncertain. Between the trimmed V and J ends, which lost 5 bases and 7 bases, there was a span of 11 bases. Germline V CDR1 and CDR2: SEHNR, FQNEAQ (reference sequence). The CDR3 is 12 amino acids. Here the CDR3 reads CASSPGPIEAFF. In nucleotides, the CDR3 is TGTGCCAGCAGCCCTGGTCCGATTGAAGCTTTCTTT.

This clonotype was recorded a few times. The chain is built from TRBV15 and TRBJ2-7; tentatively, D is TRBD1 or TRBD2 (5 bases each). CDR1 LNHNV and CDR2 YYDKDF come from the germline V gene (reference sequence). CDR3 size: 14 residues. The V and J ends lost 1 base and 2 bases respectively, with 9 bases between them. CDR3 protein: CATSRGGVAYEQYF. The CDR3 DNA reads TGTGCCACCAGCAGAGGAGGGGTTGCCTACGAGCAGTACTTC.

This clonotype was picked up many times. This chain links TRBV19 with TRBJ2-2, with D perhaps assigned TRBD1 or TRBD2 (5 bases each). This CDR3 contains 14 residues. Looked up from germline, CDR1 is LNHDA and CDR2 is SQIVND (reference sequence). The V and J ends lost 5 bases and 5 bases respectively, with 12 bases between them. The CDR3 sequence is CASSERGGTGELFF. In nucleotides, the CDR3 is TGTGCCAGTAGTGAGAGGGGTGGTACCGGGGAGCTGTTTTTT.

This clonotype was observed at least ten times. The V gene is TRBV7-2, the J gene TRBJ1-1, with a weak D call TRBD1 (6 bases). V dropped 1 base and J dropped 4 bases, with 13 bases sitting between them. Looked up from germline, CDR1 is SGHTA and CDR2 is FQGNSA. This CDR3 spans 15 amino acids. This CDR3 is CASSLGGGAGTEAFF. In nucleotides, the CDR3 is TGTGCCAGCAGCTTAGGTGGGGGCGCAGGCACTGAAGCTTTCTTT.

The gene calls are TRBV2 and TRBJ1-5; TRBD1 agrees at 10 bases. Germline assignment: CDR1 SNHLY and CDR2 FYNNEI. Unmatched junction bases numbered 1, after V lost 1 base and J lost 4 bases. The CDR3 contains 15 residues. CDR3 nucleotides: TGTGCCAGCAGTGAAGGGGACAGGGGTAATCAGCCCCAGCATTTT. Amino acids: CASSEGDRGNQPQHF.

Remarks on this clonotype: Germline is not matched at one junction end, which may reflect a read error. This chain links TRBV7-9 with TRBJ2-2; D assignment may be TRBD1 or TRBD2 (5 bases each). This CDR3 contains 11 residues. Germline-derived CDR1 and CDR2 are SEHNR and FQNEAQ (reference sequence). In nucleotides, the CDR3 is TGTGCCAGCAAAGGATTAGGGGAGCTGATTTTT. Protein product: CASKGLGELIF.

V gene TRBV10-3 combines with J gene TRBJ2-3; TRBD2 matches at 9 bases. The CDR3 is 15 residues long. CDR1 and CDR2 (germline): ENHRY, SYGVKD. V lost 5 bases, J lost 0 bases, and 3 bases stayed unmatched. As DNA, the CDR3 is TGTGCCATCAGTTCTAGCGGGAAGAGCACAGATACGCAGTATTTT. It yields the protein CAISSSGKSTDTQYF.

The J gene is TRBJ2-1, the V gene TRBV20-1, with 8 positions matching TRBD2. V was pared by 2 bases and J by 7 bases, with 7 bases of the junction left unmatched. The CDR3 loop spans 14 amino acids. The germline CDR1 and CDR2 sequences are DFQATT and SNEGSKA (reference sequence). The CDR3 DNA reads as TGCAGTGCTAGAAATGCGGGGGGCGGAAATGAGCAGTTCTTC. Its protein product is CSARNAGGGNEQFF.

In its sample, this clonotype was seen a few times. V gene TRBV3-1 combines with J gene TRBJ1-5; TRBD1 might be the D (6 bases). The V and J ends lost 0 bases and 4 bases respectively, with 13 bases between them. The CDR3 loop spans 16 amino acids. From germline, CDR1 is LGHDT and CDR2 YNNKEL (reference sequence). CDR3 region: CASSQEGRQGNQPQHF. For the CDR3, the DNA is TGTGCCAGCAGCCAAGAAGGCCGCCAGGGGAATCAGCCCCAGCATTTT.